These 17 T cell receptor beta chains share one sample of origin, sequenced in a study of T-cell memory formation after mild COVID-19. Via MiXCR, TCRdb re-called the 5' RACE reads, giving one row per CDR3 protein. The sample lists about 130,000 distinct CDR3 sequences; over 15% were seen once. Sequencing input: PBMCs or a T cell subset sorted from them (not recorded which). The receptors originated from a man younger than 35 who had mild COVID-19 (a few samples of this study predate the infection). Cell type and time point are not known.

The chain carries TRBV6-2 or TRBV6-3 and TRBJ2-1; 12 positions match TRBD2. The CDR3 totals 21 residues. Trimming took 0 bases from V and 2 from J; bases not matched to a gene: 14. Looked up from germline, CDR1 is MNHEY and CDR2 is SVGEGT. The CDR3 sequence: CASSYSNRLAGAKRPYNEQFF. As DNA, the CDR3 is TGTGCCAGCAGTTACTCGAATCGACTAGCGGGGGCCAAAAGACCCTACAATGAGCAGTTCTTC.

The J gene is TRBJ1-2, the V gene TRBV4-2; D is undetermined. Germline V gene lookup returns CDR1 LGHNA and CDR2 YNFKEQ. Deletions cut 0 bases from V and 5 bases from J, with 10 bases between. CDR3 length equals 14 residues. The CDR3 coding sequence is TGTGCCAGCAGCCAAGATCCCGGGATATATGGCTACACCTTC. Amino acids: CASSQDPGIYGYTF.

Many counts were recorded for this clonotype. In DNA form, the CDR3 reads TGCAGTGCCCAATCGGGCAGTTCAACGGACATTCAGTACTTC. This codes for CSAQSGSSTDIQYF. The rearrangement uses TRBV20-1 and TRBJ2-4; D not certain. CDR3 size: 14 residues. The V end lost 6 bases, the J end lost 8 bases, and 20 bases lay between the germline ends. Per the germline V gene, CDR1 is DFQATT and CDR2 is SNEGSKA (reference sequence).

The chain combines TRBV7-2 with TRBJ2-1; TRBD1 matches at 8 bases. Losses at the gene ends were 1 base for V and 7 bases for J; bases not matched to a gene: 9. There are 16 residues in the CDR3. Germline CDR1 is SGHTA and CDR2 is FQGNSA. CDR3 sequence: CASSLDGRGLGNEQFF. The CDR3, as DNA: TGTGCCAGCAGCTTAGATGGCAGGGGGCTAGGGAATGAGCAGTTCTTC.

The V and J genes are TRBV3-1 and TRBJ2-1, with D uncertain. This CDR3 spans 14 amino acids. In germline, CDR1 is LGHDT, CDR2 YNNKEL (reference sequence). Deletions cut 4 bases from V and 4 bases from J, with 11 bases between. For the CDR3, the DNA is TGTGCCAGCAGCCCGGTGTTGCGGTACAATGAGCAGTTCTTC. It is translated as CASSPVLRYNEQFF.

This clonotype was seen only a few times. V and J are TRBV4-3 and TRBJ2-3, with D maybe TRBD2 (7 bases). CDR3 length equals 18 residues. Germline CDR1 reads LGHNA; CDR2 reads YSLEER. V was pared by 1 base and J by 2 bases, with 19 bases between. The CDR3 loop reads CASSQAPGGRGNTDTQYF. As DNA, the CDR3 is TGCGCCAGCAGCCAAGCCCCGGGGGGCCGGGGAAACACAGATACGCAGTATTTT.

The chain couples TRBV5-5 to TRBJ1-1, with D uncertain. This CDR3 comprises 14 residues. The germline V and J ends were trimmed by 4 bases and 3 bases, with 13 bases remaining between them. From germline, CDR1 is SGHKS and CDR2 YYEKEE (reference sequence). In nucleotides, the CDR3 is TGTGCCAGCAGCAAACTTTCTAGGGACACTGAAGCTTTCTTT. Protein: CASSKLSRDTEAFF.

In its sample, this clonotype was seen many times. The gene calls are TRBV12-3 or TRBV12-4 and TRBJ2-5, with a possible D match to TRBD2 (6 bases). This CDR3 contains 14 residues. Trimming stripped 6 bases from V and 5 bases from J, with 16 bases between. Here the CDR3 reads CASSVPGTPETQYF. CDR3 nucleotide sequence: TGTGCCAGCAGCGTGCCTGGGACTCCGGAGACCCAGTACTTC.

This clonotype came up a few times. The V and J genes are TRBV7-3 and TRBJ2-1, with D perhaps matching TRBD1 (6 bases). V lost 5 bases and J lost 12, with 20 bases in between. Germline V lookup: CDR1 SGHTA, CDR2 FQGTGA. The CDR3 loop spans 14 amino acids. The CDR3 region has the DNA TGTGCCAGCAGCCCTCTCGACAGGCCCGCGGGGCAGTTCTTC. Residues: CASSPLDRPAGQFF.

Concerning this clonotype itself: Just one base apart from a much larger clone, this may be a read error. J is TRBJ2-5 and V is TRBV12-3 or TRBV12-4, with 8 bases fitting TRBD1. J gave up 6 bases and V 11 bases, and 11 bases lay outside the gene matches. The CDR3 sequence is 13 residues long. The CDR3 sequence: CAGTDRGRKTQYF. Written as DNA, the CDR3 is TGTGCCGGCACCGACAGGGGTAGAAAGACCCAGTACTTC.

The J gene is TRBJ1-2, the V gene TRBV6-2 or TRBV6-3, with D perhaps TRBD1 (5 bases). Trimming stripped 5 bases from V and 4 bases from J, with 17 bases between. Germline V gives CDR1 MNHEY, CDR2 SVGEGT. CDR3 length: 15 amino acids. CDR3 coding DNA: TGTGCCAGCAGTCCCTCGGGGGACGCCCTCTATGGCTACACCTTC. Encoded protein: CASSPSGDALYGYTF.

A single count supports this clonotype. The chain carries TRBV6-5 and TRBJ1-2; 9 nucleotides agree with TRBD1. Germline CDR1 and CDR2: MNHEY and SVGAGI. The V segment lost 6 bases and the J segment 6 bases; nucleotides outside the gene matches: 14. This CDR3 region has 16 residues. CDR3 sequence: CASRKQPGQGSNGYTF. CDR3 nucleotides: TGTGCCAGCAGGAAGCAACCGGGACAGGGATCGAATGGCTACACCTTC.

This sequence joins TRBV19 and TRBJ2-6; TRBD1 matches 10 bases. The CDR3 contains 16 residues. The ends lost 10 bases at V and 1 base at J; junction bases unmatched: 7. Germline V gene lookup returns CDR1 LNHDA and CDR2 SQIVND (reference sequence). CDR3 sequence: CATTTGGASGANVLTF. For the CDR3, the DNA is TGTGCCACCACGACAGGGGGCGCGTCTGGGGCCAACGTCCTGACTTTC.

J is TRBJ2-7 and V is TRBV6-6; 7 bases line up with TRBD2. The CDR3 is 15 amino acids. Looked up from germline, CDR1 is MNHNY and CDR2 is SVGAGI (reference sequence). V trimming: 0 bases; J trimming: 0 bases; junction bases outside the gene matches: 2. This CDR3 reads CASSYSRLASYEQYF. The DNA for the CDR3 is TGTGCCAGCAGTTACTCCCGACTAGCCTCCTACGAGCAGTACTTC.

This clonotype turned up a few times. The chain joins TRBV5-1 to TRBJ1-4, with D perhaps TRBD1 (6 bases). Germline loops: CDR1 SGHRS, CDR2 YFSETQ. The CDR3 spans 15 residues. V gave up 3 bases and J gave up 5 bases, with 14 bases separating them. Here the CDR3 reads CASSWGRSDNEKLFF. The CDR3 nucleotides are TGCGCCAGCAGCTGGGGGCGGTCAGACAATGAAAAACTGTTTTTT.

This clonotype has at least ten counts. The chain has TRBV4-1 and TRBJ2-3, with D perhaps matching TRBD1 or TRBD2 (5 bases each). Looked up from germline, CDR1 is MGHRA and CDR2 is YSYEKL. The germline V and J ends were trimmed by 1 base and 2 bases, with 16 bases remaining between them. The CDR3 runs 17 residues. The CDR3 sequence: CASSQASLGPATDTQYF. CDR3 nucleotide sequence: TGCGCCAGCAGCCAAGCGTCCCTGGGACCAGCCACAGATACGCAGTATTTT.

This clonotype has a handful of counts. The chain couples TRBV4-1 to TRBJ2-5; 9 nucleotides match TRBD2. V shed 3 bases, J shed 7 bases, and the junction held 12 bases outside the gene matches. From germline, CDR1 is MGHRA and CDR2 YSYEKL. This CDR3 comprises 16 residues. CDR3 DNA sequence: TGCGCCAGCAGCCAGGAGACTAGCGGAGGATTTTGGACCCAGTACTTC. Protein product: CASSQETSGGFWTQYF.